This T cell receptor (beta chain) was captured by sequencing in a study of CD8 T cells in Susac syndrome. Random hexamers primed reverse transcription of about 0.5 to 1 ug RNA. The CDR3 of TCR beta was amplified by immunoSEQ multiplex PCR across 54 Vbeta and 13 Jbeta. TCRdb ran MiXCR on the immunoSEQ multiplex PCR reads and lists one entry per CDR3 protein. Of 100,000 to 150,000 distinct CDR3 sequences in the sample, roughly 76% are singletons; the top ten hold roughly 0.5%. The sequenced target, TCR beta, came from blood CD8+ and CD4+ T cells. Bulk CD8+ and CD4+ cells came from magnetic negative isolation; CD8+ TEMRA by FACS. The sample taken for sequencing was CD8+ T cells from PBMCs. The receptor was isolated from a human donor with multiple sclerosis.

In nucleotides, the CDR3 is TGTGCCAGCAGCTTAGAGTATTTGCTGGGACAGGGTGAGGATACGCAGTATTTT. This translates into CASSLEYLLGQGEDTQYF. The chain recombines TRBV11-3 with TRBJ2-3; 9 nucleotides align to TRBD1. J lost 6 bases, V lost 0 bases, and 13 bases had no gene match. Germline V CDR1 and CDR2: SGHNT, YENEEA. The CDR3 extends over 18 amino acids. The full variable domain, completed using reference TRBV11-3 and TRBJ2-3, is EAGVVQSPRYKIIEKKQPVAFWCNPISGHNTLYWYLQNLGQGPELLIRYENEEAVDDSQLPKDRFSAERLKGVDSTLKIQPAELGDSAVYLCASSLEYLLGQGEDTQYFGPGTRLTVL.